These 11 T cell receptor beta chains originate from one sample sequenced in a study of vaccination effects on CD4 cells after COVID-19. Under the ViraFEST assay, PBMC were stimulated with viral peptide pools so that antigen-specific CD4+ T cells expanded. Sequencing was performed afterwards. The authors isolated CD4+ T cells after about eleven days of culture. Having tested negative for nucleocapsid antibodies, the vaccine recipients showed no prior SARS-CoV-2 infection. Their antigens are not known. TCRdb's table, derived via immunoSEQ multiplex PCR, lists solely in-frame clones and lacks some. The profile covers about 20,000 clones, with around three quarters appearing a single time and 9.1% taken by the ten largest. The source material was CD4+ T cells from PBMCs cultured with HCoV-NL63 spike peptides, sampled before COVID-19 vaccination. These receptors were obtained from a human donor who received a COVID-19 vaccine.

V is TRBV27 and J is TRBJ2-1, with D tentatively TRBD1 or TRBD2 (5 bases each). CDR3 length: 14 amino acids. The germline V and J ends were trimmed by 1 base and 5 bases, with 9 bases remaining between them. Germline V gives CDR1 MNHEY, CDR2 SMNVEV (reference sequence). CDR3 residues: CASSLYGANNEQFF. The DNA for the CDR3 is TGTGCCAGCAGTTTATACGGGGCAAACAATGAGCAGTTCTTC.

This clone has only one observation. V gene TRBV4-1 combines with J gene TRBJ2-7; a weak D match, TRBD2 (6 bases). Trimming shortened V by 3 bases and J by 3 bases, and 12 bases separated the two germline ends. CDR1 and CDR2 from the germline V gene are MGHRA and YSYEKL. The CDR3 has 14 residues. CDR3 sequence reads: CASSQGLEDYEQYF. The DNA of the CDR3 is TGCGCCAGCAGCCAGGGACTCGAGGACTACGAGCAGTACTTC.

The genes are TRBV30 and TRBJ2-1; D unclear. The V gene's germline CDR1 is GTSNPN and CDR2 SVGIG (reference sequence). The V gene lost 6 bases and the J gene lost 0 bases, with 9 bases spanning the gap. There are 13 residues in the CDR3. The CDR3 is CACTQSSYNEQFF. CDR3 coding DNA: TGTGCCTGTACGCAAAGCTCCTACAATGAGCAGTTCTTC.

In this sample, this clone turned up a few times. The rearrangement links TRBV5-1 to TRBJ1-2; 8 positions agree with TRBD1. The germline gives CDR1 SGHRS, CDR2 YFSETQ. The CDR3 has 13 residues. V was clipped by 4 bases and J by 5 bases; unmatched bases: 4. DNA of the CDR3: TGCGCCAGCAGCCCGGACAGGGAATATGGCTACACCTTC. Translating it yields CASSPDREYGYTF.

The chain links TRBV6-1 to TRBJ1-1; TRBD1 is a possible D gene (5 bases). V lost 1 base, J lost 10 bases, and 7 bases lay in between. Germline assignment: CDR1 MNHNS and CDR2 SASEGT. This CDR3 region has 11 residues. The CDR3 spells CASSEVGVAFF. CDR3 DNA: TGTGCCAGCAGTGAAGTGGGGGTAGCTTTCTTT.

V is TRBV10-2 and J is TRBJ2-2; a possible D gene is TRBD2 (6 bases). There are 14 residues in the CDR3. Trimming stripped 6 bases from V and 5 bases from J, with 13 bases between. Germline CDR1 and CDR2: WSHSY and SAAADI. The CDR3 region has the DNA TGCGCCAGCAGGGTGACTAGTGGGACCGGGGAGCTGTTTTTT. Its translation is CASRVTSGTGELFF.

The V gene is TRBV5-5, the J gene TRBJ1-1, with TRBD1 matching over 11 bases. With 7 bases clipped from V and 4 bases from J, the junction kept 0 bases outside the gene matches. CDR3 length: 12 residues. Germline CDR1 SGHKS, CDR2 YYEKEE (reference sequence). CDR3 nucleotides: TGTGCCAGCGGGACAGGGGGCACTGAAGCTTTCTTT. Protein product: CASGTGGTEAFF.

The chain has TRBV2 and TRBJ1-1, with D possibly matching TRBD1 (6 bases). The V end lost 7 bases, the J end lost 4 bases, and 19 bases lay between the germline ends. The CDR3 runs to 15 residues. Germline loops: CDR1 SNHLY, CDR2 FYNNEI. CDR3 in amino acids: CASTWTDFLATEAFF. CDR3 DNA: TGTGCCAGCACATGGACAGATTTCTTGGCCACTGAAGCTTTCTTT.

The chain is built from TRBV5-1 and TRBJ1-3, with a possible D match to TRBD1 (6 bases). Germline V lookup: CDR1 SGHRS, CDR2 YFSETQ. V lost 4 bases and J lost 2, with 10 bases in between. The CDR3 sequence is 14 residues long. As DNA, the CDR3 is TGCGCCAGCAGCGGAGGGGGTGCTGGAAACACCATATATTTT. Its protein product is CASSGGGAGNTIYF.

The CDR3 DNA is TGCGCCAGCTCGCCGGGACCCTCGTGGGATACGCAGTATTTT. It is translated as CASSPGPSWDTQYF. The chain has TRBV10-1 and TRBJ2-3, with D perhaps being TRBD1 or TRBD2 (5 bases each). CDR1 is WNHNN and CDR2 is SYGVQD in the germline V gene (reference sequence). V shed 8 bases and J shed 6 bases, with 18 bases lying between them. The CDR3 consists of 14 residues.

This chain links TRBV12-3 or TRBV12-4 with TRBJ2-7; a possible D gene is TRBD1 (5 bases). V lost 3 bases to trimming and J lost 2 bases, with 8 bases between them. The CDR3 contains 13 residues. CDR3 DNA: TGTGCCAGCAGTTTCGGACACCCCTACGAGCAGTACTTC. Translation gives CASSFGHPYEQYF.